The clone carrying this TCR beta chain has a handful of counts. Combining a sample-barcoded 5' primer with a J-beta primer mix, a second PCR ran for about 6 to 11 cycles. TCRdb fed the 5' RACE reads into MiXCR, producing one record per CDR3 protein. The sample consists of over a million distinct CDR3 sequences, roughly 45% of them appearing once. This record comes from a study of blood T cells in healthy people across ages. V was shortened by 1 base and J by 11 bases, with 12 bases between the two germline ends. CDR1 and CDR2 (germline): MNHEY, SMNVEV (reference sequence). CDR3 length: 13 residues. The sequence came from a woman aged 60-75 years in good health. This chain connects TRBV27 to TRBJ2-4; a weak D match, TRBD1 (6 bases). Sequencing input: blood. CDR3: CASSLLPGDLQYF. CDR3 DNA sequence: TGTGCCAGCAGTTTATTACCAGGGGACCTTCAGTACTTC.